The following is a T cell receptor beta chain sequence with its context. Its specificity is not known. Looked up from germline, CDR1 is SGDLS and CDR2 is YYNGEE. The J segment lost 8 bases and the V segment lost 3 bases, leaving 16 bases of the junction unmatched. The CDR3 sequence is 17 residues long. An absence of ophthalmopathy progression within 18 months meant stable Graves' hyperthyroidism. Exclusions: uncontrolled infection, other autoimmune disease, pregnancy, lactation. This entry is derived from a study of T cells in Graves' hyperthyroidism and ophthalmopathy. Study-wide background: Initial diagnosis, before any treatment, was when peripheral blood was collected.

RNA transcripts were the template for amplifying TCR beta CDR3 regions. HTBI primers were employed in a first-round RT-PCR of the TCR CDR3. TCRdb called the multiplex PCR reads again in MiXCR, with one record for every CDR3 protein. The profile shows around 420,000 distinct CDR3 sequences, 15% to 18% of them singletons. General study findings and limits: Ophthalmopathy was predicted by the model a median of about 6.5 months ahead of onset.

The chain has TRBV9 and TRBJ2-1, with 8 positions matching TRBD2. The sequence came from a woman younger than 30 with Graves' hyperthyroidism. Source material: blood. This chain's CDR3 is CASSAPKLAGNSYEQFF. The CDR3 DNA reads TGTGCCAGCAGCGCCCCCAAGTTAGCGGGAAATTCTTATGAGCAGTTCTTC.